Ten or more counts support the clone carrying this TCR beta chain. Between the trimmed V and J ends, which lost 5 bases and 4 bases, there was a span of 18 bases. The CDR3 sequence is 15 residues long. CDR1 LNHDA and CDR2 SQIVND come from the germline V gene (reference sequence). This specimen belongs to a study of beta chain features in type 1 diabetes. Expressed TCRB transcripts were sequenced because the entire RNA isolate underwent reverse transcription. Sequencing used immunoSEQ multiplex PCR; TCRdb keeps in-frame clones, though not all of them. The table includes about 220,000 clones, around 9.9% detected once.

What was sequenced was central memory CD4+ T cells from blood. This clonotype was sampled from a man between 18 and 29 years old in good health. This chain links TRBV19 with TRBJ2-7; no clear D. In DNA, the CDR3 is TGTGCCAGTAGTCTCCTTGGGTCCATAGGATACGAGCAGTACTTC. Amino acids: CASSLLGSIGYEQYF.